Following are 5 T cell receptor beta chains from one sample sequenced in a study of CD8 T cells in ankylosing spondylitis. TCRdb re-called the 5' RACE reads through MiXCR, storing one row per CDR3 protein. This repertoire shows over 100,000 distinct CDR3 sequences, approximately 10% found once; its top ten account for roughly 4.3%. Source material: blood, either unsorted or a sorted T cell fraction (not recorded which). All receptors derive from a female donor with ankylosing spondylitis or in good health (not recorded which).

This clonotype was seen many times. This chain connects TRBV7-2 to TRBJ2-1; TRBD2 matches 12 bases. CDR1 and CDR2 (germline): SGHTA, FQGNSA. The CDR3 length is 15 residues. V was clipped by 6 bases and J by 6 bases; unmatched bases: 6. The CDR3 DNA sequence: TGTGCCAGCAGACCTCCGGGACTAGCGGGCAATGAGCAGTTCTTC. It specifies CASRPPGLAGNEQFF.

The chain joins TRBV7-2 to TRBJ2-7, with 8 positions matching TRBD2. Germline V gene sequence: CDR1 SGHTA, CDR2 FQGNSA. The junction had 12 bases not matched to a gene; V was cut back by 3 bases and J by 5 bases. The length of the CDR3 is 16 residues. The CDR3 DNA reads as TGTGCCAGCAGCTTCTTGCCGGGACTAGTGGGGCACGAGCAGTACTTC. It codes for CASSFLPGLVGHEQYF.

Many counts were recorded for this clonotype. This chain connects TRBV9 to TRBJ1-4, with D possibly TRBD1 on 6 matching bases. This CDR3 is 16 amino acids long. Germline V gene data show CDR1 as SGDLS and CDR2 as YYNGEE. The V and J ends lost 4 bases and 7 bases respectively, with 20 bases between them. The CDR3 region has the DNA TGTGCCAGCAGCCCCGAATGGGGGGCGAGTATTGAAAAACTGTTTTTT. Translation gives CASSPEWGASIEKLFF.

This clonotype was seen repeatedly, ten times or more. V is TRBV5-1 and J is TRBJ2-2; TRBD1 matches 7 bases. Trimming took 1 base from V and 0 from J; bases not matched to a gene: 3. Germline assignment: CDR1 SGHRS and CDR2 YFSETQ. This CDR3 is 16 amino acids long. CDR3 region: CASSLLQGANTGELFF. The CDR3 DNA reads TGCGCCAGCAGCTTGCTCCAGGGGGCGAACACCGGGGAGCTGTTTTTT.

This clonotype showed up many times. The J gene is TRBJ1-2, the V gene TRBV6-1, with 7 bases fitting TRBD1. The CDR3 has 13 residues. With 5 bases clipped from V and 5 bases from J, the junction kept 5 bases outside the gene matches. The V gene's germline CDR1 is MNHNS and CDR2 SASEGT. CDR3 sequence reads: CASSPDRVYGYTF. The CDR3 region has the DNA TGTGCCAGCAGTCCCGACAGGGTGTATGGCTACACCTTC.